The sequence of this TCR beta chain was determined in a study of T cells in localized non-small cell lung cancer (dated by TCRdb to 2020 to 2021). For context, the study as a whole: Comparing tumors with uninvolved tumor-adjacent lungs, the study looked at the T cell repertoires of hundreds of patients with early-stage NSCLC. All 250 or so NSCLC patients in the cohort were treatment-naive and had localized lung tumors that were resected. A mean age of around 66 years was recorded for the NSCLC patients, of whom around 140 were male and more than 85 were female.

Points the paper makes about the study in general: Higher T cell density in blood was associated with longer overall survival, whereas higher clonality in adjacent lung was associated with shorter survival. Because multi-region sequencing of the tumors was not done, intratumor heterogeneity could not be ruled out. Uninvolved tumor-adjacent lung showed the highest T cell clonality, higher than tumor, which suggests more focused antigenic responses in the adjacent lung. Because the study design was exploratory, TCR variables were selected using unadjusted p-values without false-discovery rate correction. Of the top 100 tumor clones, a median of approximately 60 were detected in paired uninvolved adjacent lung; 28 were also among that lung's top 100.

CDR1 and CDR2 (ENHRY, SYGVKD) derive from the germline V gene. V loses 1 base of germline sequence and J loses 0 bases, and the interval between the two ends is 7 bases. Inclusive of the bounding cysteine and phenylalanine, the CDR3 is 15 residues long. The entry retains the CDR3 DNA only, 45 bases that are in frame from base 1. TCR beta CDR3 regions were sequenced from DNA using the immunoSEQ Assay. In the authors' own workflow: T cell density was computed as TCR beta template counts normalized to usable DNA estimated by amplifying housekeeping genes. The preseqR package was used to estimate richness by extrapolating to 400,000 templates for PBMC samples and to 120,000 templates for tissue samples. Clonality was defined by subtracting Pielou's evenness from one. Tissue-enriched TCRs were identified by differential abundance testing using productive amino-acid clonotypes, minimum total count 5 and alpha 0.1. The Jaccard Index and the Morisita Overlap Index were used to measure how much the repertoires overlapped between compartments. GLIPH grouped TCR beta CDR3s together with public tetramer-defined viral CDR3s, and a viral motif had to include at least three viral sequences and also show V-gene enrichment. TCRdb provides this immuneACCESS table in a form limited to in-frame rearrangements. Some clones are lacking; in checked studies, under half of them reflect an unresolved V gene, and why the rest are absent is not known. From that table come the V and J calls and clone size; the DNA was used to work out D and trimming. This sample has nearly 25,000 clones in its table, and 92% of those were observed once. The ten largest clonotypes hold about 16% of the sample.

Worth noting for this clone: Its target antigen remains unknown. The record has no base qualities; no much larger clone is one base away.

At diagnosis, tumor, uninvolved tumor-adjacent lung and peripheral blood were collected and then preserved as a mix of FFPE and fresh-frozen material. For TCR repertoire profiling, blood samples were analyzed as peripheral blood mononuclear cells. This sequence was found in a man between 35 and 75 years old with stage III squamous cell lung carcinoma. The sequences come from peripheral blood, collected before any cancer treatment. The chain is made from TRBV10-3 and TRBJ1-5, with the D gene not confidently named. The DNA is TGTGCCATCAGTGAGTGGGATTATAGCAATCAGCCCCAGCATTTT. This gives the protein CAISEWDYSNQPQHF.